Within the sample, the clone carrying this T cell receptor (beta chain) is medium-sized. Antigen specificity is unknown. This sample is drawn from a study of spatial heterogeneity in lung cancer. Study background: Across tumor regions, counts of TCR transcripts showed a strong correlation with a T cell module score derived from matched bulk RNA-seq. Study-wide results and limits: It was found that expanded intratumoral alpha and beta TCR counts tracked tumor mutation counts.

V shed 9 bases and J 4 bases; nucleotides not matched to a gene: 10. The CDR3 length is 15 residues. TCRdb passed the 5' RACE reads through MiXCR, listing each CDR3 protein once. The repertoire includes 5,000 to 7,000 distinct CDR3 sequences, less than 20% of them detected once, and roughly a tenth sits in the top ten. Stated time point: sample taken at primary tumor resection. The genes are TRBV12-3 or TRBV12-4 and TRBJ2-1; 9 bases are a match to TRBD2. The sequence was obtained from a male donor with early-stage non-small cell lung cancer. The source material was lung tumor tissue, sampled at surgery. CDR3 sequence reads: CASFWGGRGYNEQFF. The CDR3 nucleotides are TGTGCCAGTTTCTGGGGCGGGAGGGGGTACAATGAGCAGTTCTTC.